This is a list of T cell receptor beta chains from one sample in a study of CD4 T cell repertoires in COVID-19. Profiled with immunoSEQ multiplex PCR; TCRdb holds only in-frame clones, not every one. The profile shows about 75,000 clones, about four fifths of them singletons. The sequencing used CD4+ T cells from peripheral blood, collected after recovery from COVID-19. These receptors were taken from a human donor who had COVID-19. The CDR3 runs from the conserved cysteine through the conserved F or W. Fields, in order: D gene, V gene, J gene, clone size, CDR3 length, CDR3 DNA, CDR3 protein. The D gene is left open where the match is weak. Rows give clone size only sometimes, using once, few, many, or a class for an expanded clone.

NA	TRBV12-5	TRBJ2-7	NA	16	TGTGCTAGTGGTTTGGTACTCGCAGACAACCCCTACGAGCAGTACTTC	CASGLVLADNPYEQYF
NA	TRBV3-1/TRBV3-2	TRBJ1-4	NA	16	TGTGCCAGCAGCAAAAGGGGTTTAGGGAGGAGTGAAAAACTGTTTTTT	CASSKRGLGRSEKLFF
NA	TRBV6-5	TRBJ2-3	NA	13	TGTGCCAGCAGCCGCACTAGCACAGATACGCAGTATTTT	CASSRTSTDTQYF
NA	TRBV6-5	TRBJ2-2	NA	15	TGTGCCAGCAGGAGGTGGGCAGTAGGGACCGGGGAGCTGTTTTTT	CASRRWAVGTGELFF
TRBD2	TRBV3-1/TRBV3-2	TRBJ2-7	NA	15	TGTGCCAGCAGCCAAGGGCCTAGCGGGACTTACGAGCAGTACTTC	CASSQGPSGTYEQYF
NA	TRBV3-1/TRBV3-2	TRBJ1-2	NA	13	TGTGCCAGCAGCCAAGATTCGGGGATCGGCTACACCTTC	CASSQDSGIGYTF
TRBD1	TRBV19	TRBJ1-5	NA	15	TGTGCCAGTATGGGGGCAGGGGGCGTCAATCAGCCCCAGCATTTT	CASMGAGGVNQPQHF
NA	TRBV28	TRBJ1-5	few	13	TGTGCCAGCAGTTCCGGGGGGCATCAGCCCCAGCATTTT	CASSSGGHQPQHF
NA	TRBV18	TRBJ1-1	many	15	TGTGCCAGCTCACCGGGGGTCGACAAGAACACTGAAGCTTTCTTT	CASSPGVDKNTEAFF
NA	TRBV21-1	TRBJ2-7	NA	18	TGTGCCAGCAGCAAAGGGAAATCCCGGGACAGGGAACCCTACGAGCAGTACTTC	CASSKGKSRDREPYEQYF
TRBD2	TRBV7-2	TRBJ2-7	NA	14	TGTGCCAGCAGCTTGCCTAGCGGCCAGTACGAGCAGTACTTC	CASSLPSGQYEQYF
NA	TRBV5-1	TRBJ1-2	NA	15	TGCGCCAGCAGCGATAGCATCGGACAGAGCTATGGCTACACCTTC	CASSDSIGQSYGYTF
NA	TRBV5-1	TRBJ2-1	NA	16	TGCGCCAGCAGCAGTAGCTGGCAGGGGTATGGGGATGAGCAGTTCTTC	CASSSSWQGYGDEQFF
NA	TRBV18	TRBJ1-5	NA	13	TGTGCCAGCTCAGTTGCAGCCGATCAGCCCCAGCATTTT	CASSVAADQPQHF
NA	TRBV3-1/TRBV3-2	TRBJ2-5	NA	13	TGTGCCAGCAGGAATCGGGCTCAAGAGACCCAGTACTTC	CASRNRAQETQYF
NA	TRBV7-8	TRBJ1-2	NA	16	TGTGCCAGCAGCTTAGCGACGAGTTCCGGGTCCTATGGCTACACCTTC	CASSLATSSGSYGYTF
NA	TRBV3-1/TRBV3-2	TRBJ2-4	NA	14	TGTGCCAGCAGCCGAGAGGGGATCGGTAACATTCAGTACTTC	CASSREGIGNIQYF
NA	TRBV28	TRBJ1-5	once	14	TGTGCCAGCAGTCCCACGGGGGTCAATCAGCCCCAGCATTTT	CASSPTGVNQPQHF
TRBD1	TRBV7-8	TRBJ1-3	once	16	TGTGCCAGCAGCCTAGGACAGGGAAAATCTGGAAACACCATATATTTT	CASSLGQGKSGNTIYF
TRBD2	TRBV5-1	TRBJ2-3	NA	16	TGCGCCAGCAGCCCCGAGGGGCGGGGGGGCCAAGATACGCAGTATTTT	CASSPEGRGGQDTQYF
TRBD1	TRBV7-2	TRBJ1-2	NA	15	TGTGCCAGCAGCTTAAGTATGGAACAGGGGAATGGCTACACCTTC	CASSLSMEQGNGYTF
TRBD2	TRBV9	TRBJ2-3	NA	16	TGTGCCAGCAGCGTAGTGGGACTAGCGGCCACAGATACGCAGTATTTT	CASSVVGLAATDTQYF
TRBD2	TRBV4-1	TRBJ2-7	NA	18	TGCGCCAGCAGCCAGTCTTACGGGACTAGCGGGGCATCCTACGAGCAGTACTTC	CASSQSYGTSGASYEQYF
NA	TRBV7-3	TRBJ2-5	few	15	TGTGCCAGCAGCTTAGGTTCGGGACGGCAAGAGACCCAGTACTTC	CASSLGSGRQETQYF
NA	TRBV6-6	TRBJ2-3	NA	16	TGTGCCAGCAGTTACTCGAGTAGTCATGGCACAGATACGCAGTATTTT	CASSYSSSHGTDTQYF
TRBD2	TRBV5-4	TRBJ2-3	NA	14	TGTGCCAGCAGCTCCGGACTAGCGGCAGATACGCAGTATTTT	CASSSGLAADTQYF
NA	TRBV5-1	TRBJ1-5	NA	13	TGCGCCAGCAGCTTAACGGGCAATCAGCCCCAGCATTTT	CASSLTGNQPQHF
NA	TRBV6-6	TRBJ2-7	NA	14	TGTGCCAGCAGTAACGGGCCCGGCTCCTACGAGCAGTACTTC	CASSNGPGSYEQYF
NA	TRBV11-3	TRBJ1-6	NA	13	TGTGCCAGCAGCTTAGATTCGGATTCACCCCTCCACTTT	CASSLDSDSPLHF
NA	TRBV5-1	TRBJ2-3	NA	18	TGCGCCAGCAGCTTGCCCTCCCCCGCGCCAGTTGGCGCAGATACGCAGTATTTT	CASSLPSPAPVGADTQYF
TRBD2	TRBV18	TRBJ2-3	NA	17	TGTGCCAGCTCACCACCAAGAGCGGGGGCTAGCACAGATACGCAGTATTTT	CASSPPRAGASTDTQYF
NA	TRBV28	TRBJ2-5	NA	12	TGTGCCAGCAGTTTCGGAAGGGAGACCCAGTACTTC	CASSFGRETQYF
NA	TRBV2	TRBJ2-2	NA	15	TGTGCCAGCAGACTGGTCAATCCGAACACCGGGGAGCTGTTTTTT	CASRLVNPNTGELFF
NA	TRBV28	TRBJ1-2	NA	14	TGTGCCAGTACCCCCTCCGGGTCCCGGTGGGGCTACACCTTC	CASTPSGSRWGYTF
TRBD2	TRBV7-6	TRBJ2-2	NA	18	TGTGCCAGCAGCTTAGTGGGGACTAGCGGGAGTCTTGACGGGGAGCTGTTTTTT	CASSLVGTSGSLDGELFF
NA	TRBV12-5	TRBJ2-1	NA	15	TGTGCTAGTGGTGGCTCCCTAGGGCTTGAGGGACAGCAGTTCTTC	CASGGSLGLEGQQFF
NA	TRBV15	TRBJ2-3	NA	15	TGTGCCACCAGCAGACAGGGTGCTAGCACAGATACGCAGTATTTT	CATSRQGASTDTQYF
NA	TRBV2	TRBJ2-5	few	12	TGTGCCAGCCGCGACAGCGGAGAGACCCAGTACTTC	CASRDSGETQYF
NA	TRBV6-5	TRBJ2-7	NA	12	TGTGCCAGCAGTCAAAAAGGGGAAAAGCAGTACTTC	CASSQKGEKQYF
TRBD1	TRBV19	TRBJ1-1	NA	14	TGTGCCAGTAGTCTGGGACAGGGAAACACTGAAGCTTTCTTT	CASSLGQGNTEAFF
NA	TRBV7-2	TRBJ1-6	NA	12	TGTGCCAGCAGCTTAGAAAATTCACCCCTCCACTTT	CASSLENSPLHF
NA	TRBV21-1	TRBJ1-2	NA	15	TGTGCCAGCAGCATCGACAGGCAGATCGAATATGGCTACACCTTC	CASSIDRQIEYGYTF
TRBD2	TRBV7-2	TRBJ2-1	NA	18	TGTGCCAGCAGCTTAGCCCCTTGGGGCGGGAGCTCCTACAATGAGCAGTTCTTC	CASSLAPWGGSSYNEQFF
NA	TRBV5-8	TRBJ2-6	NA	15	TGTGCCAGCAGCTTCTCCAGCTCTGGGGCCAACGTCCTGACTTTC	CASSFSSSGANVLTF
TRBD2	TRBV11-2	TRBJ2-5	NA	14	TGTGCCAGCAGCTTAGGAGCTAGCGGGAGCGCCCAGTACTTC	CASSLGASGSAQYF
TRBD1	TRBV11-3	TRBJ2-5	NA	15	TGTGCCAGCAGCCCCCAGGGGACAGGGCAAGAGACCCAGTACTTC	CASSPQGTGQETQYF
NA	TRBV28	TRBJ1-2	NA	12	TGTGCCAGCAGTTTAAAAGAATATGGCTACACCTTC	CASSLKEYGYTF
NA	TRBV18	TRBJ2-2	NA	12	TGTGCCAGCTCACCTAACACCGGGGAGCTGTTTTTT	CASSPNTGELFF
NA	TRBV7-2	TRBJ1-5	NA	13	TGTGCCAGCAGCTTAGGGGGCGAACAGCCCCAGCATTTT	CASSLGGEQPQHF
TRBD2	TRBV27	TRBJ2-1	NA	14	TGTGCCAGCAATCGAGCGGGAGCCTACAATGAGCAGTTCTTC	CASNRAGAYNEQFF
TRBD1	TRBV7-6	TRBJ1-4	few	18	TGTGCCAGCAGCTTAGTAGGGACAGGAACCGCAACTAATGAAAAACTGTTTTTT	CASSLVGTGTATNEKLFF
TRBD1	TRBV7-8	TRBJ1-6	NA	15	TGTGCCAGCAGCCCCCCAGGGGGAACTAATTCACCCCTCCACTTT	CASSPPGGTNSPLHF
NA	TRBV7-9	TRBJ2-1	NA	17	TGTGCCAGCAGCTTAGTAGGAACAGGGCTTTCCTACAATGAGCAGTTCTTC	CASSLVGTGLSYNEQFF
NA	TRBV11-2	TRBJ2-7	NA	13	TGTGCCATCGGGATAGGGGTAGCAGGCGAGCAGTACTTC	CAIGIGVAGEQYF
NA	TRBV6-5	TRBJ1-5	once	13	TGTGCCAGCAAGGCAGGGGGCAATCAGCCCCAGCATTTT	CASKAGGNQPQHF
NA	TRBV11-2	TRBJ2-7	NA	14	TGTGCCAGCAGCTTAGTGGGGACGGTTTACGAGCAGTACTTC	CASSLVGTVYEQYF
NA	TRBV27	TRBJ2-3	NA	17	TGTGCCAGCAGCCGTTCCCCTGCTGAGACTAGCACAGATACGCAGTATTTT	CASSRSPAETSTDTQYF
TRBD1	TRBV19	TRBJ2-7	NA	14	TGTGCCAGTAGTACGACAGGGGGCAGGTACGAGCAGTACTTC	CASSTTGGRYEQYF
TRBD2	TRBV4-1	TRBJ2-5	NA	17	TGCGCCAGCAGCCACGCACCGACTAGCGGGAGGGACGAGACCCAGTACTTC	CASSHAPTSGRDETQYF